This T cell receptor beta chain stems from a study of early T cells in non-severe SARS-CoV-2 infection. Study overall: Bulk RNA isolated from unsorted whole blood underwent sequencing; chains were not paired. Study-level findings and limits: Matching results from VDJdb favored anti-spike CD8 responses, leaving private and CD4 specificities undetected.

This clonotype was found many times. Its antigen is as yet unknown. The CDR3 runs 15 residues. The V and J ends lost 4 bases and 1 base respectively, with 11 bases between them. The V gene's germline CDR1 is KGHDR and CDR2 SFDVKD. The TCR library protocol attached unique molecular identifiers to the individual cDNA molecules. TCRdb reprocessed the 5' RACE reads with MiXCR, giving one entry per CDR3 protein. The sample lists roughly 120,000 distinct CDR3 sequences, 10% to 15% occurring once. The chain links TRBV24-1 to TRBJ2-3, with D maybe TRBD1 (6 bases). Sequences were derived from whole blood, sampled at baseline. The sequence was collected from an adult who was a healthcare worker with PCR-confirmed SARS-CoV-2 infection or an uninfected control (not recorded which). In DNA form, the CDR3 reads TGTGCCACCAGTGACAGGGGCTTGGGCACAGATACGCAGTATTTT. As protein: CATSDRGLGTDTQYF.